This T cell receptor beta chain was profiled in a study of blood T cell repertoires in COVID-19. Overall study context: Donors in the United States, Italy and Spain gave samples during acute or convalescent COVID-19.

In the study's own analysis: For nucleated cells, counts were estimated from reference gene primer amplification. Measured with immunoSEQ multiplex PCR; TCRdb has only the in-frame clones, and not every one. From that table come the V and J calls and clone size; the DNA was used to work out D and trimming. This table has approximately 10,000 clones, 80% to 90% appearing once. V lost 5 bases to trimming and J lost 3 bases, with 13 bases between them. This CDR3 has 14 residues. CDR1 is MNHEY, CDR2 SVGAGI, per germline. This chain joins TRBV6-5 and TRBJ1-1, with D perhaps matching TRBD1 (6 bases). The material sequenced was peripheral blood. The TCR was taken from a human donor in a cohort sampled during active COVID-19. The CDR3 DNA follows: TGTGCCAGCAGTCCGTACAGGGCGGACACTGAAGCTTTCTTT. This gives the protein CASSPYRADTEAFF.